This T cell receptor (beta chain) stems from a study of cytomegalovirus exposure and HLA in healthy donors. This clone was counted a few times. The ends were cut back, 3 bases at V and 4 bases at J, with 13 bases in the middle. Germline CDR1 MNHNS, CDR2 SASEGT. CDR3 length equals 14 residues. This PCR relied on a set of 60 Vbeta primers and 13 Jbeta primers. Measured with immunoSEQ multiplex PCR; TCRdb has only the in-frame clones, and not every one. Of almost 200,000 clones in the sample, roughly four fifths were seen once. This chain joins TRBV6-1 and TRBJ2-7, with a weak D call TRBD1 (5 bases). Source material: PBMCs. This clonotype was obtained from a man aged 30 to 45 in good health and CMV-seronegative. In DNA, the CDR3 is TGTGCCAGCAGTGAGGCAGGGTTCCAATACGAGCAGTACTTC. Translated, it gives CASSEAGFQYEQYF.